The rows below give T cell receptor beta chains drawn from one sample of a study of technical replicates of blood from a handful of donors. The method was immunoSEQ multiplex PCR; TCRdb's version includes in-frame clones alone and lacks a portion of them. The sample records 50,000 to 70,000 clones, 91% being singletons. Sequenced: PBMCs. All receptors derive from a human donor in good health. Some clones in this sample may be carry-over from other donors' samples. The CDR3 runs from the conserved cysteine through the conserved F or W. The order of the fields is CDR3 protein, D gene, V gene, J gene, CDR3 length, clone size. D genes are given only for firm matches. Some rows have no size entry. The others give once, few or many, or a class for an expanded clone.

CDR3 protein: CAWTRAGGGDTQYF
D gene: TRBD2
V gene: TRBV30
J gene: TRBJ2-3
CDR3 length: 14
clone size: once

CDR3 protein: CASSSSGSYNEQFF
D gene: TRBD2
V gene: TRBV5-1
J gene: TRBJ2-1
CDR3 length: 14
clone size: -

CDR3 protein: CASSTLDTPEQYF
D gene: -
V gene: TRBV5-1
J gene: TRBJ2-7
CDR3 length: 13
clone size: -

CDR3 protein: CASSLVGQGGTEAFF
D gene: TRBD1
V gene: TRBV7-2
J gene: TRBJ1-1
CDR3 length: 15
clone size: -

CDR3 protein: CASSPAASGAGAREQYF
D gene: -
V gene: TRBV7-8
J gene: TRBJ2-7
CDR3 length: 17
clone size: -

CDR3 protein: CASSDGVGGGPNEQFF
D gene: TRBD2
V gene: TRBV6-4
J gene: TRBJ2-1
CDR3 length: 16
clone size: -

CDR3 protein: CASSQAAGALETQYF
D gene: -
V gene: TRBV4-2
J gene: TRBJ2-5
CDR3 length: 15
clone size: -

CDR3 protein: CASSDDRAGTQYF
D gene: TRBD1
V gene: TRBV2
J gene: TRBJ2-3
CDR3 length: 13
clone size: -

CDR3 protein: CASSLLGPSGNTIYF
D gene: -
V gene: TRBV2
J gene: TRBJ1-3
CDR3 length: 15
clone size: -

CDR3 protein: CASSELGQGGNEQFF
D gene: -
V gene: TRBV2
J gene: TRBJ2-1
CDR3 length: 15
clone size: -

CDR3 protein: CASSPMPSGGNNEQFF
D gene: TRBD2
V gene: TRBV4-3
J gene: TRBJ2-1
CDR3 length: 16
clone size: once

CDR3 protein: CASSYGRAPEAFF
D gene: -
V gene: TRBV6-6
J gene: TRBJ1-1
CDR3 length: 13
clone size: -

CDR3 protein: CASSPRAGAGVGYTF
D gene: -
V gene: TRBV27
J gene: TRBJ1-2
CDR3 length: 15
clone size: -

CDR3 protein: CSVGTSGDYEQYF
D gene: TRBD2
V gene: TRBV29-1
J gene: TRBJ2-7
CDR3 length: 13
clone size: -

CDR3 protein: CAISLAGGQDTQYF
D gene: TRBD2
V gene: TRBV10-3
J gene: TRBJ2-3
CDR3 length: 14
clone size: -

CDR3 protein: CASSDRDRQNTEAFF
D gene: TRBD1
V gene: TRBV6-6
J gene: TRBJ1-1
CDR3 length: 15
clone size: -

CDR3 protein: CASSSDRGRTGYTF
D gene: TRBD1
V gene: TRBV2
J gene: TRBJ1-2
CDR3 length: 14
clone size: -

CDR3 protein: CASSLSYGKGGGEQYF
D gene: -
V gene: TRBV7-9
J gene: TRBJ2-7
CDR3 length: 16
clone size: -

CDR3 protein: CAGRTEEGVSYEQYF
D gene: -
V gene: TRBV25-1
J gene: TRBJ2-7
CDR3 length: 15
clone size: -

CDR3 protein: CAISRAGNQPQHF
D gene: -
V gene: TRBV10-3
J gene: TRBJ1-5
CDR3 length: 13
clone size: -

CDR3 protein: CASRKGDSSGFYTEAFF
D gene: TRBD1
V gene: TRBV5-1
J gene: TRBJ1-1
CDR3 length: 17
clone size: -

CDR3 protein: CASIGESTDTQYF
D gene: -
V gene: TRBV2
J gene: TRBJ2-3
CDR3 length: 13
clone size: once

CDR3 protein: CASSVGSSGAEAFF
D gene: -
V gene: TRBV9
J gene: TRBJ1-1
CDR3 length: 14
clone size: once

CDR3 protein: CASSSAGTSDYEQYF
D gene: TRBD2
V gene: TRBV28
J gene: TRBJ2-7
CDR3 length: 15
clone size: -

CDR3 protein: CASGRDSFSHNEQFF
D gene: -
V gene: TRBV10-1
J gene: TRBJ2-1
CDR3 length: 15
clone size: -

CDR3 protein: CATVGQAGETQYF
D gene: TRBD1
V gene: TRBV5-4
J gene: TRBJ2-5
CDR3 length: 13
clone size: -

CDR3 protein: CASSEGQTQHF
D gene: -
V gene: TRBV6-1
J gene: TRBJ1-5
CDR3 length: 11
clone size: once

CDR3 protein: CASSGTGRNTGELFF
D gene: TRBD1
V gene: TRBV2
J gene: TRBJ2-2
CDR3 length: 15
clone size: few

CDR3 protein: CASSRTTARTGSKAEAFF
D gene: TRBD1
V gene: TRBV7-8
J gene: TRBJ1-1
CDR3 length: 18
clone size: -

CDR3 protein: CASSLRPSGGIKYNEQFF
D gene: TRBD2
V gene: TRBV7-2
J gene: TRBJ2-1
CDR3 length: 18
clone size: -

CDR3 protein: CASSPGGTEAFF
D gene: -
V gene: TRBV7-9
J gene: TRBJ1-1
CDR3 length: 12
clone size: -

CDR3 protein: CSVTGKFSYEQYF
D gene: TRBD1
V gene: TRBV29-1
J gene: TRBJ2-7
CDR3 length: 13
clone size: -